This is a list of T cell receptor beta chains from one sample in a study of T-cell memory formation after mild COVID-19. TCRdb reprocessed the 5' RACE reads via MiXCR and lists one record per CDR3 protein. The table lists some 600,000 distinct CDR3 sequences, roughly 17% of them singletons. Sequences were obtained from PBMCs or a T cell subset sorted from them (not recorded which). These receptors came from an adult woman who had mild COVID-19 (a few samples of this study predate the infection). Cell type and time point are not known. The conserved cysteine and the conserved F or W are not part of the CDR3 here. Clone size appears in some rows only: once, few, many, or a class for an expanded clone.

V gene: TRBV15; J gene: TRBJ2-5; clone size: NA; CDR3 protein: ATSRDQYNGLVQY
V gene: TRBV5-1; J gene: TRBJ1-2; clone size: NA; CDR3 protein: ASSGETGNYGYT
V gene: TRBV5-1; J gene: TRBJ2-1; clone size: NA; CDR3 protein: ASSLGEGLAAWMNEQF
V gene: TRBV12-3/TRBV12-4; J gene: TRBJ1-2; clone size: few; CDR3 protein: ASSLGSLRVLVGYT
V gene: TRBV20-1; J gene: TRBJ2-1; clone size: NA; CDR3 protein: SARSFSASGSYNEQF
V gene: TRBV14; J gene: TRBJ1-6; clone size: few; CDR3 protein: ASSQDRNSPLH
V gene: TRBV6-5; J gene: TRBJ2-1; clone size: NA; CDR3 protein: ASSYLTGTSGDNEQF
V gene: TRBV30; J gene: TRBJ2-7; clone size: NA; CDR3 protein: AWENSGGFYEQY
V gene: TRBV5-6; J gene: TRBJ1-5; clone size: NA; CDR3 protein: ASSFGGDSDSNQPQH
V gene: TRBV7-3; J gene: TRBJ2-7; clone size: NA; CDR3 protein: ASSPGTEGHEQY
V gene: TRBV11-2; J gene: TRBJ1-1; clone size: NA; CDR3 protein: ASKLTEPNIEAF
V gene: TRBV12-3/TRBV12-4; J gene: TRBJ1-2; clone size: NA; CDR3 protein: ASSFSFVQGAGGYT
V gene: TRBV9; J gene: TRBJ2-1; clone size: few; CDR3 protein: ASSQTSGGYYNEQF
V gene: TRBV20-1; J gene: TRBJ2-1; clone size: NA; CDR3 protein: SARMAGGANEQF
V gene: TRBV7-9; J gene: TRBJ1-1; clone size: few; CDR3 protein: ASSQLDTEAF
V gene: TRBV10-3; J gene: TRBJ1-2; clone size: few; CDR3 protein: AISARQGHYGYT
V gene: TRBV18; J gene: TRBJ1-4; clone size: NA; CDR3 protein: ASSPIDRDGEKLF
V gene: TRBV24-1; J gene: TRBJ1-5; clone size: NA; CDR3 protein: ATSGRGDSNQPQH
V gene: TRBV30; J gene: TRBJ1-2; clone size: NA; CDR3 protein: AWSVGQGAYGYT
V gene: TRBV24-1; J gene: TRBJ2-2; clone size: many; CDR3 protein: AARGGLDTGELF
V gene: TRBV29-1; J gene: TRBJ2-2; clone size: few; CDR3 protein: SVEASAGTGELF
V gene: TRBV4-2; J gene: TRBJ1-1; clone size: NA; CDR3 protein: ASSQDGARTEAF
V gene: TRBV24-1; J gene: TRBJ2-3; clone size: NA; CDR3 protein: ATSEPRGPDTQY
V gene: TRBV12-3/TRBV12-4; J gene: TRBJ2-3; clone size: few; CDR3 protein: ASSPYPGQEITDTQY
V gene: TRBV11-2; J gene: TRBJ2-5; clone size: NA; CDR3 protein: ASSYGADQY
V gene: TRBV4-1; J gene: TRBJ2-2; clone size: NA; CDR3 protein: ASSQDSGFTGELF
V gene: TRBV7-9; J gene: TRBJ2-1; clone size: few; CDR3 protein: ASSPSRNEQF
V gene: TRBV5-1; J gene: TRBJ2-1; clone size: few; CDR3 protein: ASAGTREYNEQF
V gene: TRBV20-1; J gene: TRBJ2-2; clone size: NA; CDR3 protein: SARGPWGTGELF
V gene: TRBV5-6; J gene: TRBJ2-5; clone size: NA; CDR3 protein: ASSRRGTETQY
V gene: TRBV7-2; J gene: TRBJ1-6; clone size: few; CDR3 protein: ASSLLSRGNSPLH
V gene: TRBV7-2; J gene: TRBJ1-1; clone size: many; CDR3 protein: ASSPYSGTGFTEAF
V gene: TRBV7-2; J gene: TRBJ2-1; clone size: NA; CDR3 protein: ASSLGPLEQF
V gene: TRBV7-3; J gene: TRBJ2-7; clone size: many; CDR3 protein: ASSLGSSGYEQY
V gene: TRBV12-3/TRBV12-4; J gene: TRBJ1-4; clone size: NA; CDR3 protein: ASSFGQGTNEKLF
V gene: TRBV5-1; J gene: TRBJ2-7; clone size: few; CDR3 protein: ASSQRTAYEQY
V gene: TRBV10-3; J gene: TRBJ2-7; clone size: NA; CDR3 protein: AIRGTGKHEQY
V gene: TRBV20-1; J gene: TRBJ2-7; clone size: NA; CDR3 protein: SAREAGGLRYEQY
V gene: TRBV6-2/TRBV6-3; J gene: TRBJ2-2; clone size: many; CDR3 protein: ASKELAGAGTGELF
V gene: TRBV9; J gene: TRBJ1-2; clone size: once; CDR3 protein: ASSVDPDSDYGYT